The next 30 T cell receptor beta chains were all read from a single sample in a study of metastatic and nonmetastatic thyroid tumors. MiXCR reprocessed the PCR reads for TCRdb. The sample includes roughly 7,000 clones, almost 30% of them seen just once. No treatment of any kind had been given to any patient before thyroid surgery. Material: tumor tissue. The receptors originated from a female donor with papillary thyroid cancer or a benign thyroid nodule (not recorded which). Some clones in this sample may be carry-over from other donors' samples.

This clone is medium-sized. This rearrangement joins TRBV5-1 to TRBJ1-2; 9 nucleotides align to TRBD1. The CDR3 runs to 14 residues. V trimming: 4 bases; J trimming: 6 bases; junction bases outside the gene matches: 7. From germline, CDR1 is SGHRS and CDR2 YFSETQ. Written as DNA, the CDR3 is TGCGCCAGCAGCACAGGACAGGGGTTGAATGGCTACACCTTC. Translating it yields CASSTGQGLNGYTF. Looking up the rest from reference TRBV5-1 and TRBJ1-2 gives the full variable domain: KAGVTQTPRYLIKTRGQQVTLSCSPISGHRSVSWYQQTPGQGLQFLFEYFSETQRNKGNFPGRFSGRQFSNSRSEMNVSTLELGDSALYLCASSTGQGLNGYTFGSGTRLTVV.

V gene TRBV5-1 combines with J gene TRBJ2-7; D not certain. Trimming took 1 base from V and 5 from J, leaving 19 bases between them. The CDR3 spans 16 residues. Germline CDR1 reads SGHRS; CDR2 reads YFSETQ. CDR3: CASSLNWDRRRNEQYF. CDR3 sequence (DNA): TGCGCCAGCAGCTTGAATTGGGATCGGCGCAGGAACGAGCAGTACTTC. The entire variable domain, with the rest obtained from reference TRBV5-1 and TRBJ2-7, is as follows: KAGVTQTPRYLIKTRGQQVTLSCSPISGHRSVSWYQQTPGQGLQFLFEYFSETQRNKGNFPGRFSGRQFSNSRSEMNVSTLELGDSALYLCASSLNWDRRRNEQYFGPGTRLTVT.

In its sample, this clone ranks as medium-sized. The V gene is TRBV11-1, the J gene TRBJ2-7; tentative D call: TRBD1 (6 bases). V was pared by 5 bases and J by 3 bases, with 14 bases between. Germline CDR1 and CDR2: SGHAT and FQDESV (reference sequence). This CDR3 region has 14 residues. CDR3 DNA: TGTGCCAGCAGCCTCGGGACACGGAGCTACGAGCAGTACTTC. Amino acids: CASSLGTRSYEQYF.

The chain uses TRBV20-1 and TRBJ1-5, with D tentatively TRBD1 (5 bases). Trimming took 6 bases from V and 6 from J, leaving 18 bases between them. The CDR3 has 14 amino acids. In germline, CDR1 is DFQATT, CDR2 SNEGSKA (reference sequence). This CDR3 is CSALQGEGRQPQHF. CDR3 nucleotides: TGCAGTGCGCTCCAGGGAGAGGGCCGTCAGCCCCAGCATTTT.

This clone rates as medium-sized (0.01 to 0.1%). The chain carries TRBV7-9 and TRBJ1-1, with D tentatively TRBD1 (6 bases). Trimming removed 3 bases from V and 9 bases from J, with 11 bases in between. Germline V CDR1 and CDR2: SEHNR, FQNEAQ (reference sequence). The CDR3 sequence is 12 residues long. The CDR3 DNA reads as TGTGCCAGCAGCTTCTACAGGGAACAAGCTTTCTTT. As protein: CASSFYREQAFF.

In its sample, this clone ranks as medium-sized. The gene calls are TRBV10-3 and TRBJ1-5; D remains ambiguous. The CDR3 consists of 15 residues. The germline V gene has CDR1 ENHRY and CDR2 SYGVKD. V was clipped by 2 bases and J by 4 bases, with 12 bases between them. CDR3: CAISEVQSSNQPQHF. As DNA, the CDR3 is TGTGCCATCAGTGAGGTACAGTCTTCAAATCAGCCCCAGCATTTT.

This chain links TRBV9 with TRBJ1-1; D gene uncertain. CDR1 and CDR2 (germline): SGDLS, YYNGEE. The CDR3 covers 14 residues. Trimming pared 3 bases from V and 1 base from J, leaving 10 bases between. The CDR3 bases are TGTGCCAGCAGCGCCCAGACGGGGAACACTGAAGCTTTCTTT. Encoded protein: CASSAQTGNTEAFF.

This chain uses TRBV30 with TRBJ1-2; TRBD1 aligns across 9 bases. The length of the CDR3 is 13 residues. CDR1 is GTSNPN, CDR2 SVGIG, per germline (reference sequence). Trimming removed 2 bases from V and 7 bases from J; junction bases left unmatched: 5. CDR3 in amino acids: CAWSTGTGPGYTF. The CDR3 coding sequence is TGTGCCTGGAGTACAGGGACAGGGCCTGGCTACACCTTC.

Relative to its sample, this clone is medium-sized. The chain combines TRBV2 with TRBJ2-6; no clear D. The germline CDR1 and CDR2 sequences are SNHLY and FYNNEI. V lost 11 bases and J 0 bases, leaving 8 bases between the germline ends. This CDR3 region has 13 residues. DNA of the CDR3: TGTGCCGGAAAGAGCTCTGGGGCCAACGTCCTGACTTTC. The encoded protein is CAGKSSGANVLTF.

By its share, this clone is medium-sized. V gene TRBV30 combines with J gene TRBJ1-2, with D unresolved. V lost 2 bases to trimming and J lost 8 bases, with 18 bases between them. CDR3 size: 14 residues. CDR1 and CDR2 (germline): GTSNPN, SVGIG (reference sequence). In nucleotides, the CDR3 is TGTGCCTGGAGTCGATCCCCCATTCGGAGAGGCTACACCTTC. The encoded protein is CAWSRSPIRRGYTF.

This clone occurred once. It may be a read error: a sequence one base away is much more abundant. V and J are TRBV6-2 or TRBV6-3 and TRBJ1-1; D not certain. Trimming stripped 2 bases from V and 5 bases from J, with 9 bases between. This CDR3 has 13 residues. CDR1 is MNHEY, CDR2 SVGEGT, per germline. CDR3 sequence (DNA): TGTGCCAGCAGTTACGTGGGAGGGACTGAAGCTTTCTTT. Its translation: CASSYVGGTEAFF.

The chain couples TRBV20-1 to TRBJ1-1; no clear D gene. Looked up from germline, CDR1 is DFQATT and CDR2 is SNEGSKA (reference sequence). Between the trimmed V and J ends, which lost 0 bases and 1 base, there was a span of 12 bases. This CDR3 region has 15 residues. The CDR3 DNA follows: TGCAGTGCTAGAGATCCGTCAGATAGGAACACTGAAGCTTTCTTT. Amino acid sequence: CSARDPSDRNTEAFF.

This clone showed up many times. This CDR3 is CASSLPTHSGIGGYEQYF. As DNA, the CDR3 is TGTGCCAGCAGCTTACCAACCCATAGCGGGATAGGAGGCTACGAGCAGTACTTC. V gene TRBV5-6 combines with J gene TRBJ2-7, with 8 positions matching TRBD2. Per germline, CDR1 SGHDT and CDR2 YYEEEE. CDR3 size: 18 residues. The ends lost 2 bases at V and 3 bases at J; junction bases unmatched: 16.

The V call is TRBV20-1, the J call TRBJ2-3; D may correspond to TRBD1 or TRBD2 (5 bases each). The CDR3 has 11 amino acids. V lost 6 bases, J lost 6 bases, and 10 bases lay in between. Germline-derived CDR1 and CDR2 are DFQATT and SNEGSKA (reference sequence). CDR3 nucleotides: TGCAGTGCCCCCTGGGGGGATACGCAGTATTTT. The encoded protein is CSAPWGDTQYF.

The table lists this clone with a few counts. The chain combines TRBV6-1 with TRBJ2-2; 7 bases are shared with TRBD1. Trimming removed 7 bases from V and 5 bases from J; junction bases left unmatched: 4. The CDR3 sequence is 13 residues long. Germline V gene data show CDR1 as MNHNS and CDR2 as SASEGT. The CDR3 DNA sequence: TGTGCCAGCAATAGACAGGGAACCGGGGAGCTGTTTTTT. It specifies CASNRQGTGELFF.

In its sample, this clone is medium-sized. The DNA of the CDR3 is TGTGCCAGCAGTTTGGCAAGGGGAGGTGAGCAGTTCTTC. Its translation: CASSLARGGEQFF. This chain connects TRBV28 to TRBJ2-1; tentatively, D is TRBD2 (6 bases). The V and J ends lost 3 bases and 9 bases respectively, with 12 bases between them. Germline V gene sequence: CDR1 MDHEN, CDR2 SYDVKM. CDR3 length: 13 amino acids.

This clone was observed a handful of times. CDR3 nucleotide sequence: TGTGCCAGCAGCCTGGATGACGAGCAGTACTTC. Amino acids: CASSLDDEQYF. The V gene is TRBV7-2, the J gene TRBJ2-7; D gene uncertain. V was cut by 5 bases and J by 5 bases, with 7 bases left in between. The germline gives CDR1 SGHTA, CDR2 FQGNSA. The CDR3 loop spans 11 amino acids. Full variable domain (remainder filled in from reference TRBV7-2 and TRBJ2-7): GAGVSQSPSNKVTEKGKDVELRCDPISGHTALYWYRQSLGQGLEFLIYFQGNSAPDKSGLPSDRFSAERTGGSVSTLTIQRTQQEDSAVYLCASSLDDEQYFGPGTRLTVT.

Judged by abundance, this clone is large. This chain links TRBV6-1 with TRBJ2-1; D remains unclear. The ends were cut back, 5 bases at V and 10 bases at J, with 12 bases in the middle. The CDR3 sequence is 12 residues long. Germline CDR1 is MNHNS and CDR2 is SASEGT. The CDR3 protein is CASSSSLEEQFF. DNA of the CDR3: TGTGCCAGCAGTTCGAGCTTAGAAGAGCAGTTCTTC.

This clone has more than one count but fewer than ten. CDR3 DNA sequence: TGTGCCTGGAGTGTCCCAGCAACTAATGAAAAACTGTTTTTT. It yields the protein CAWSVPATNEKLFF. V is TRBV30 and J is TRBJ1-4; D remains unclear. The CDR3 has 14 amino acids. Trimming cost V 0 bases and J 0 bases, with 5 bases left between them. The germline CDR1 and CDR2 sequences are GTSNPN and SVGIG (reference sequence).

This clone appeared a few times. This rearrangement joins TRBV19 to TRBJ1-3, with 7 bases identical to TRBD1. J was trimmed by 0 bases and V by 4 bases; bases with no gene match: 0. The length of the CDR3 is 14 residues. The germline gives CDR1 LNHDA, CDR2 SQIVND (reference sequence). CDR3 DNA: TGTGCCAGTAGTACAGGGGGCTCTGGAAACACCATATATTTT. Its translation: CASSTGGSGNTIYF. The full variable domain, its missing parts supplied by reference TRBV19 and TRBJ1-3, is DGGITQSPKYLFRKEGQNVTLSCEQNLNHDAMYWYRQDPGQGLRLIYYSQIVNDFQKGDIAEGYSVSREKKESFPLTVTSAQKNPTAFYLCASSTGGSGNTIYFGEGSWLTVV.

V is TRBV7-2 and J is TRBJ2-5; perhaps TRBD2 as D (5 bases). CDR1 is SGHTA, CDR2 FQGNSA, per germline. V was shortened by 7 bases and J by 4 bases, with 25 bases between the two germline ends. The CDR3 runs 17 residues. The CDR3 sequence: CASISTLVRVRVETQYF. In nucleotides, the CDR3 is TGTGCCAGCATCTCCACGCTCGTACGGGTGAGGGTAGAGACCCAGTACTTC.

This chain links TRBV6-1 with TRBJ2-2; D remains unclear. Germline V CDR1 and CDR2: MNHNS, SASEGT. There are 11 residues in the CDR3. V was clipped by 5 bases and J by 7 bases, with 5 bases between them. CDR3 loop: CASSCGGELFF. CDR3 DNA sequence: TGTGCCAGCAGTTGTGGCGGGGAGCTGTTTTTT.

This clone was seen more than once but under ten times. CDR3 loop: CASSYRGGGSYEQYF. The CDR3 DNA follows: TGTGCCAGCAGTTACCGGGGAGGGGGGTCCTACGAGCAGTACTTC. The chain couples TRBV6-5 to TRBJ2-7, with D possibly being TRBD2 (7 bases). Germline lookup yields CDR1 MNHEY and CDR2 SVGAGI. V lost 2 bases, J lost 1 base, and 12 bases lay in between. The CDR3 runs 15 residues.

The chain links TRBV4-2 to TRBJ2-1; D unresolved. Germline-derived CDR1 and CDR2 are LGHNA and YNFKEQ. This CDR3 is built from 17 residues. V lost 8 bases, J lost 4 bases, and 24 bases lay in between. CDR3 coding DNA: TGTGCCAGCTACCCCGTGTGGACCTCACATGAGTACAATGAGCAGTTCTTC. Amino acids: CASYPVWTSHEYNEQFF.

This clone was counted a few times. The V and J genes are TRBV5-1 and TRBJ2-1, with 10 bases aligning to TRBD2. The CDR3 sequence is 16 residues long. V lost 3 bases and J lost 8; bases outside the gene matches: 11. Germline CDR1 and CDR2: SGHRS and YFSETQ. CDR3 bases: TGCGCCAGCAGCTGGGGGCCAGCGGGAGGGAGAGATGAGCAGTTCTTC. Its protein is CASSWGPAGGRDEQFF. Based on the CDR3 plus reference TRBV5-1 and TRBJ2-1, the full variable domain is KAGVTQTPRYLIKTRGQQVTLSCSPISGHRSVSWYQQTPGQGLQFLFEYFSETQRNKGNFPGRFSGRQFSNSRSEMNVSTLELGDSALYLCASSWGPAGGRDEQFFGPGTRLTVL.

Within the sample, this clone is medium-sized. J is TRBJ1-5 and V is TRBV28; TRBD1 is a possible D gene (6 bases). V was clipped by 7 bases and J by 3 bases, with 13 bases between them. This CDR3 contains 14 residues. Germline CDR1 and CDR2: MDHEN and SYDVKM. The chain's CDR3 is CASKGDIYNQPQHF. The CDR3, as DNA: TGTGCCAGCAAGGGGGACATCTACAATCAGCCCCAGCATTTT.

The V gene is TRBV2, the J gene TRBJ2-3, with D perhaps assigned TRBD1 or TRBD2 (5 bases each). The V and J ends lost 4 bases and 1 base respectively, with 21 bases between them. The germline V gene encodes CDR1 SNHLY and CDR2 FYNNEI. The CDR3 loop spans 18 amino acids. CDR3 sequence reads: CASSVGGSGALGTDTQYF. CDR3 nucleotide sequence: TGTGCCAGCAGTGTTGGCGGGTCCGGGGCCCTAGGCACAGATACGCAGTATTTT.

V usage is TRBV19 and J usage is TRBJ2-2; D gene unclear. Per germline, CDR1 LNHDA and CDR2 SQIVND (reference sequence). This CDR3 comprises 14 residues. V was pared by 0 bases and J by 3 bases, with 5 bases between. CDR3 bases: TGTGCCAGTAGTATAGATGCGGACACCGGGGAGCTGTTTTTT. Its protein product is CASSIDADTGELFF.

The genes are TRBV5-1 and TRBJ2-7; no reliable D call. Trimming removed 0 bases at V and 0 bases at J, with 7 bases between. There are 14 residues in the CDR3. Germline CDR1 SGHRS, CDR2 YFSETQ. CDR3 loop: CASSLAHNSYEQYF. The CDR3 region has the DNA TGCGCCAGCAGCTTGGCCCATAACTCCTACGAGCAGTACTTC.

V gene TRBV6-2 or TRBV6-3 combines with J gene TRBJ1-5, with D hard to call. V was pared by 0 bases and J by 0 bases, with 15 bases between. CDR1 and CDR2 from the germline V gene are MNHEY and SVGEGT. CDR3 size: 18 residues. Written as DNA, the CDR3 is TGTGCCAGCAGTTACTCGAGCCCAGCGACGCTTAGCAATCAGCCCCAGCATTTT. It codes for CASSYSSPATLSNQPQHF.